The present TCR beta chain was sequenced within a study of shared clonotypes between healthy human individuals. Cells designated naive CD8 were CD45RO-negative and were positively selected for CCR7, with terminally differentiated effector memory CD45RA+ cells excluded. The CDR3 runs to 15 residues. V lost 4 bases and J lost 5, with 15 bases in between. Looked up from germline, CDR1 is SGHAT and CDR2 is FQNNGV. TCRdb's copy holds only in-frame clones and misses some; the assay was immunoSEQ multiplex PCR. The sample lists hundreds of thousands of clones; around 96% were seen once. The TCR sequence derives from a woman in her 30s in good health. Sequenced input: naive CD8+ T cells sorted from blood. This chain uses TRBV11-2 with TRBJ2-1, with D maybe TRBD2 (5 bases). CDR3 loop: CASSSTGGPNNEQFF. The CDR3 coding sequence is TGTGCCAGCAGCTCGACTGGCGGGCCCAACAATGAGCAGTTCTTC.